This T cell receptor (beta chain) emerged from a study of identical twins. From the 5' RACE reads, TCRdb called clonotypes with MiXCR, one entry per CDR3 protein. The data contain some 1,700,000 distinct CDR3 sequences, less than 35% of them singletons. This clonotype was seen only once. Its antigen is undetermined. The CDR3 sequence is 14 residues long. The V end was cut by 3 bases, the J end by 4 bases, with 12 bases between. The V gene's germline CDR1 is SGDLS and CDR2 YYNGEE. Study results and limitations: Invariant populations such as MAIT and iNKT cells could partly muddle zero-insertion analyses. An excess of low generation probability was shown by twin-shared out-of-frame alpha sequences.

The rearrangement joins TRBV9 to TRBJ2-3; D is uncertain. The source material was cord blood. This TCR was recovered from a newborn girl in good health. The CDR3 protein is CASSGGFGADTQYF. The CDR3 DNA is TGTGCCAGCAGCGGGGGTTTTGGGGCAGATACGCAGTATTTT. The variable domain in full, completed from reference TRBV9 and TRBJ2-3, reads DSGVTQTPKHLITATGQRVTLRCSPRSGDLSVYWYQQSLDQGLQFLIQYYNGEERAKGNILERFSAQQFPDLHSELNLSSLELGDSALYFCASSGGFGADTQYFGPGTRLTVL.